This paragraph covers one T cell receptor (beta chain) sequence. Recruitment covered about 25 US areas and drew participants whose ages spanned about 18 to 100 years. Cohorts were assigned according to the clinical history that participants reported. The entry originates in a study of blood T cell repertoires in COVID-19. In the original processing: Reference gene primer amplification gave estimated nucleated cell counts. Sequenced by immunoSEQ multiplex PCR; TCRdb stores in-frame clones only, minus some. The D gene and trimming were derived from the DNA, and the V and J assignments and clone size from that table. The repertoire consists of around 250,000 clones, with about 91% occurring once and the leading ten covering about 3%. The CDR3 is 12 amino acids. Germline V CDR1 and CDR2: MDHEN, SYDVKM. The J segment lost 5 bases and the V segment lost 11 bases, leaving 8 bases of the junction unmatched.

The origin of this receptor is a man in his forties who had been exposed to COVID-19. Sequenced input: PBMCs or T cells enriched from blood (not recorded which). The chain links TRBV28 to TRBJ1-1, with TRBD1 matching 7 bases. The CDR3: CAHGTVETEAFF. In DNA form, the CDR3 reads TGTGCCCACGGGACAGTTGAGACTGAAGCTTTCTTT.